This is a list of T cell receptor beta chains from one sample in a study of blood T cell repertoires in COVID-19. Repertoires were generated with immunoSEQ multiplex PCR, while TCRdb's copy carries only in-frame clones and drops some. Found here are 45,000 or so clones, around 90% of them singletons; the top ten hold roughly 25%. Sequencing was done on a sample of peripheral blood. The receptor set was obtained from a woman older than 75 in a cohort sampled during active or convalescent COVID-19. CDR3s leave out the opening cysteine and the closing phenylalanine or tryptophan. Fields, in order: V gene, CDR3 protein.

TRBV6-5	ASRSGSSYNEQF
TRBV5-1	ASSLLNGGEQY
TRBV10-2	ASSEFASGSGELF
TRBV5-4	ASSSRSSGRAGEQY
TRBV7-2	ASSLVGAGYGYT
TRBV5-1	ASRLAGARDTQY
TRBV30	AQAGTDNSPLH
TRBV11-2	ASSLERTGSYEQY
TRBV10-3	AISETGGASKPF
TRBV29-1	SVEEVSGGAATQY
TRBV7-9	ASSSDRVAEKLF
TRBV5-6	ASSPGGFDGYT
TRBV6-5	ATKSRDGNQPQH
TRBV9	ASSVALSGKGTDTQY
TRBV6-6	ASSYPGGGTEAF
TRBV12-3/TRBV12-4	ASSLQGNTEAF
TRBV7-9	ASSLRLAATQY
TRBV10-2	ATVGGLDYNEQF
TRBV11-2	ASSTGGAGELF
TRBV29-1	SVGTGSTQETQY
TRBV5-1	ASSLGGDTQY
TRBV11-2	ASSLAGTINEQF
TRBV19	ASRGGEITGELF
TRBV10-3	AISGGRGNTEAF
TRBV5-4	ASSVSGGGTDTQY
TRBV30	AWSRGAGAEAF
TRBV10-3	AISSTGTYEQY
TRBV11-2	ASSSKGGGRKKFEKLF
TRBV12-3/TRBV12-4	ASSLGGKEKLF
TRBV11-3	ASSLGPRDGYT
TRBV5-1	ASSPLASEETQY
TRBV11-3	ASSLEAGGVYEQF
TRBV2	ASKLGQGGSGNTIY
TRBV3-1/TRBV3-2	ASAWTGSNYNEQF
TRBV7-9	ASSTGVAVEKLF
TRBV6-5	ASSPSLAGGDEQF
TRBV19	ASRDTGGAGKLF
TRBV7-8	ASSYQQGHTIY
TRBV6-1	ASSERGPYGYT
TRBV6-5	ASSYSSGIPPHEQF
TRBV2	ASSTTGTYGYT
TRBV19	ASSLTQGEAF
TRBV5-1	ASSQTWGTRGTGELF
TRBV5-1	ASSLFLRQGQNTGELF
TRBV5-1	ASSWSTAGADGYT
TRBV6-6	ASSSLGGRFDTQY
TRBV6-4	ARRGALYEQY
TRBV14	ASSLDGTTSGGGNNEQF
TRBV6-5	ASSYVGASAEAF
TRBV5-6	ASTFRAGQWNTGELF
TRBV11-3	ASRARQGSYNEQF
TRBV24-1	ATSDWRMGSYNEQF
TRBV28	ASSFAAFGEY
TRBV10-3	AIRAQETQY